This T cell receptor beta chain is drawn from a study of vaccination and CD4 T cells after COVID-19. On the study more broadly: Overlapping SARS-CoV-2, HCoV-NL63, HCoV-OC43 and HCoV-229E spike peptides stimulated the cells. Cultures acting as controls obtained a CEFX pool, an HIV-1 Nef pool, or no peptide.

Indicated treatment: approximately nine-day PBMC culture with coronavirus spike peptide pools or control peptides (ViraFEST assay). Negative selection separated CD4+ T cells from roughly ten-day cultures. Deletions cut 2 bases from V and 5 bases from J, with 19 bases between. Germline CDR1 reads GTSNPN; CDR2 reads SVGIG (reference sequence). This CDR3 is 16 amino acids long. Once obtained from cultured CD4+ T cells, the DNA was sequenced using the Oncomine TCR Beta short-read assay. Cultured CD4+ T cells yielded the extracted genomic DNA. TCRdb itself ran the PCR reads through MiXCR, one entry per CDR3 protein. The sample has tens of thousands of distinct CDR3 sequences, 44% seen once. This clonotype showed up just a few times. Its target is unknown.

The sample in question was CD4+ T cells from blood, cultured in vitro, obtained before SARS-CoV-2 vaccination. V gene TRBV30 combines with J gene TRBJ1-5, with a weak D call TRBD1 (6 bases). The receptor was isolated from a human donor who received a COVID-19 vaccine. The CDR3 sequence is CAWSHIFPGGHQPQHF. The CDR3 coding sequence is TGTGCCTGGAGTCACATATTTCCCGGGGGGCATCAGCCCCAGCATTTT. Drawing the rest from reference TRBV30 and TRBJ1-5, the complete variable domain is SQTIHQWPATLVQPVGSPLSLECTVEGTSNPNLYWYRQAAGRGLQLLFYSVGIGQISSEVPQNLSASRPQDRQFILSSKKLLLSDSGFYLCAWSHIFPGGHQPQHFGDGTRLSIL.